A selection of T cell receptor beta chains follows, all from one sample in a study of human T cells and chemical hapten exposure. TCRdb itself ran the RACE reads through MiXCR, one entry per CDR3 protein. Among some 88,000 distinct CDR3 sequences listed, more than 9.5% were seen once. The input for sequencing was whole blood, taken in connection with sensitization to the hapten diphenylcyclopropenone (DPC). The source is a man aged 35 to 55 with alopecia areata. Some clones in this sample may be carry-over from other donors' samples. The CDR3 runs from the conserved cysteine through the conserved F or W. A D gene is named only where the DNA matches it firmly. Rows may omit the clone size; those that give it use once, few, many or a size class.

TRBD2 TRBJ2-3 TRBV11-2 few TGTGCCAGCAGCACGCCGTCCGGGACTAGCGTGCCTAGGGTCGGCACAGATACGCAGTATTTT CASSTPSGTSVPRVGTDTQYF
NA TRBJ1-3 TRBV3-1 few TGTGCCAGCAGCCAAGGGCCAGGAAACACCATATATTTT CASSQGPGNTIYF
TRBD2 TRBJ2-3 TRBV24-1 few TGTGCCACCAGTTCGCCTGAGACTAGCGGCACAGATACGCAGTATTTT CATSSPETSGTDTQYF
NA TRBJ2-5 TRBV29-1 few TGCAGCGTAACGTGGGGCGGGCGGCAAGAGACCCAGTACTTC CSVTWGGRQETQYF
TRBD1 TRBJ2-7 TRBV7-9 few TGTGTCAGCAGCTTTCCCATCGGGACAGGTTCAGCCTCCTACGAGCAGTACTTC CVSSFPIGTGSASYEQYF
NA TRBJ2-5 TRBV7-6 few TGTGCCAGCAGCTCCCAACCGACCCCCGGAGAGACCCAGTACTTC CASSSQPTPGETQYF
TRBD2 TRBJ2-7 TRBV10-3 NA TGTGCCATCAGTGGACTAGCGGGAGCCGAGCAGTACTTC CAISGLAGAEQYF
NA TRBJ2-3 TRBV29-1 many TGCAGCGTTGAAGGGACTCCATCTAGCACAGATACGCAGTATTTT CSVEGTPSSTDTQYF
NA TRBJ2-7 TRBV7-2 many TGTGCCAGCAGCTTAGTCTTGTACGAGCAGTACTTC CASSLVLYEQYF
NA TRBJ1-2 TRBV20-1 few TGCAGTGCTAGAGCCCAAGCGGGGGGTTCCCACTATGGCTACACCTTC CSARAQAGGSHYGYTF
TRBD1 TRBJ1-4 TRBV7-8 NA TGTGCCAGCAGCACCAGACAGGGGGCGATCGCAACTAATGAAAAACTGTTTTTT CASSTRQGAIATNEKLFF
TRBD2 TRBJ2-3 TRBV4-1 few TGCGCCAGCAGCCAAGATCCTGGGACTAGCGATTTTGCAGATACGCAGTATTTT CASSQDPGTSDFADTQYF
TRBD2 TRBJ2-3 TRBV6-4 many TGTGCCAGCAGTGACTCCGTGACTAGCGGCACAGATACGCAGTATTTT CASSDSVTSGTDTQYF
NA TRBJ2-5 TRBV12-3/TRBV12-4 NA TGTGCCAGCAGAGGGAACCAAGAGACCCAGTACTTC CASRGNQETQYF
NA TRBJ1-5 TRBV20-1 NA TGCAGTGCCTACGGGGAAGGCAATCAGCCCCAGCATTTT CSAYGEGNQPQHF
NA TRBJ1-1 TRBV6-5 many TGTGCCAGCAGTTACTCAACGAGGGTATCCCGGACTGAAGCTTTCTTT CASSYSTRVSRTEAFF
TRBD2 TRBJ2-1 TRBV4-3 many TGCGCCAGCAGCCAAGACGGGGCCCAGCGGGAGACGGGGCAGTTCTTC CASSQDGAQRETGQFF
NA TRBJ2-2 TRBV10-3 few TGTGCCATCGGCAACAGTGCGAACACCGGGGAGCTGTTTTTT CAIGNSANTGELFF
NA TRBJ2-4 TRBV6-1 few TGTGCCAGCACCTTAGATAACATTCAGTACTTC CASTLDNIQYF
NA TRBJ1-1 TRBV7-2 NA TGTGCCAGCAGCTTAGCTCAGACAGGTCGCTGGGGAGAAGCTTTCTTT CASSLAQTGRWGEAFF
TRBD2 TRBJ2-1 TRBV29-1 many TGCGCGTCTGGGGTGGCTAGCGGGAGTAATGAGCAGTTCTTC CASGVASGSNEQFF
NA TRBJ1-1 TRBV9 NA TGTGCCAGCAGCGTAGGAATAGGCATGAACACTGAAGCTTTCTTT CASSVGIGMNTEAFF
TRBD1 TRBJ1-1 TRBV27 NA TGTGCCAGCAAGCGGGACAGGGGGCTAAGGACTGAAGCTTTCTTT CASKRDRGLRTEAFF
TRBD2 TRBJ2-1 TRBV12-3/TRBV12-4 NA TGTGCCAGCAGTTTAACTAGCGGATACAATGAGCAGTTCTTC CASSLTSGYNEQFF